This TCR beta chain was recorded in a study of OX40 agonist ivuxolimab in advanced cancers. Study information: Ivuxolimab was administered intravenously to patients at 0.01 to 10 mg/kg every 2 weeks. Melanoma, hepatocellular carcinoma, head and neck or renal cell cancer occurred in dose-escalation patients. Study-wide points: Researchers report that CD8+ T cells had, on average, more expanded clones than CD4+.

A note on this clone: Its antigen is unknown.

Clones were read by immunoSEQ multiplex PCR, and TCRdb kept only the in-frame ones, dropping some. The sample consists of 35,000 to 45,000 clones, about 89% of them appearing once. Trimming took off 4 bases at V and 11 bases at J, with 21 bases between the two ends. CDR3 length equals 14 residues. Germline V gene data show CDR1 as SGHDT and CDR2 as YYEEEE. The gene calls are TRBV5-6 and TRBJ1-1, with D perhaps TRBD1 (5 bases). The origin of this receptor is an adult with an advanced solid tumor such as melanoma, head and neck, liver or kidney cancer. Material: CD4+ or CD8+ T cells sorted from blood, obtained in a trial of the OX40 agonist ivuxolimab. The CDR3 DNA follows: TGTGCCAGCAGCCATACAGGTAGAACCGGAACGGCTTTCTTT. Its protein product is CASSHTGRTGTAFF.